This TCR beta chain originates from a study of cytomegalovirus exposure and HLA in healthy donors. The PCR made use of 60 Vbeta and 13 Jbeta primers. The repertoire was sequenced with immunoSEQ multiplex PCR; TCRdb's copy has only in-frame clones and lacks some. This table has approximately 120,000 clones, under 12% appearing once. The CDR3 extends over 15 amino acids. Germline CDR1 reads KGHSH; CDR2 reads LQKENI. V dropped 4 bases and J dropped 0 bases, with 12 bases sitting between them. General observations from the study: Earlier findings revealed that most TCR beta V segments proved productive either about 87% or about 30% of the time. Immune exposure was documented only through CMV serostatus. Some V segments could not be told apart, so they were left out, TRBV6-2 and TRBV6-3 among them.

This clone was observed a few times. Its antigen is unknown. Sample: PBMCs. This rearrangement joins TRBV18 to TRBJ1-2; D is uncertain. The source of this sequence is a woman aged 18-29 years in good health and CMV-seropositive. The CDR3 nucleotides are TGTGCCAGCTCACGGGAGGGCACTTCTAACTATGGCTACACCTTC. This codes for CASSREGTSNYGYTF.